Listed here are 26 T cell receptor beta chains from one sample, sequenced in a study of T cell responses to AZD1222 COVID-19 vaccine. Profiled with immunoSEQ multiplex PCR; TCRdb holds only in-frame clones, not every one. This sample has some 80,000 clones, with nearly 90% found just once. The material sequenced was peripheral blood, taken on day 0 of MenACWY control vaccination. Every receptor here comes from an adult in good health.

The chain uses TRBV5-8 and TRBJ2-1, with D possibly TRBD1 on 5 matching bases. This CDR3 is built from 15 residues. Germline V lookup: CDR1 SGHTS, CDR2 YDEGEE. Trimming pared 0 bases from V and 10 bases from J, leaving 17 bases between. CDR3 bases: TGTGCCAGCAGCTTGGGGACATCCGAACACGGGGAGCAGTTCTTC. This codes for CASSLGTSEHGEQFF.

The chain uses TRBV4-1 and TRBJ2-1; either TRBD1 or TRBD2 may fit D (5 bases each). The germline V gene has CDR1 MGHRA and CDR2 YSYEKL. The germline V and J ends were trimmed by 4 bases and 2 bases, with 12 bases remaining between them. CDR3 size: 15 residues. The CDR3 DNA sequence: TGCGCCAGCAGCCGTGGTGGGGACCCCTACAATGAGCAGTTCTTC. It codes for CASSRGGDPYNEQFF.

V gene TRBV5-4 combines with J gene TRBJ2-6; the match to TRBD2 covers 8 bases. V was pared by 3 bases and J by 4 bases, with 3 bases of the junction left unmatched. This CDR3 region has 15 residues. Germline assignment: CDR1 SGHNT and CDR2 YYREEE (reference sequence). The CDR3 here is CASSSGGLGANVLTF. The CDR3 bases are TGTGCCAGCAGCTCGGGGGGGTTAGGGGCCAACGTCCTGACTTTC.

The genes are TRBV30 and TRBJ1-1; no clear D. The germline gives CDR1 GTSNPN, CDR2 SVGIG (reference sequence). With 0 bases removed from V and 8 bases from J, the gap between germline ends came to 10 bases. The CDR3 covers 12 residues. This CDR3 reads CAWSVSQVEAFF. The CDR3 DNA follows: TGTGCCTGGAGTGTATCCCAGGTGGAAGCTTTCTTT.

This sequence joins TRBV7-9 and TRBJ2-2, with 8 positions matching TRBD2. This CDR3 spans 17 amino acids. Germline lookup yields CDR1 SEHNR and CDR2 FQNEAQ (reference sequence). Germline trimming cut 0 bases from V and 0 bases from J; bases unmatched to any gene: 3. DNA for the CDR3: TGTGCCAGCAGCTTAGCCCCAGCGGGGGCGAACACCGGGGAGCTGTTTTTT. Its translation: CASSLAPAGANTGELFF.

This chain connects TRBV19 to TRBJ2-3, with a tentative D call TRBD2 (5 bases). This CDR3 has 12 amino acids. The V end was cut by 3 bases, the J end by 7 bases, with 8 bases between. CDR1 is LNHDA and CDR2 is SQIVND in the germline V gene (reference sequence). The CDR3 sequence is CASSIGVNTQYF. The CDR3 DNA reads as TGTGCCAGTAGTATCGGGGTGAATACGCAGTATTTT.

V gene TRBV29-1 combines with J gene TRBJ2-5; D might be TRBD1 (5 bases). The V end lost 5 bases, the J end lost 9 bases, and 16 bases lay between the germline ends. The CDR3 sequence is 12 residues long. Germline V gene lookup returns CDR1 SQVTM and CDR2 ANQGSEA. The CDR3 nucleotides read TGCAGCGTTTCGACAGTGGAAGGAGCCCAGTACTTC. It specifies CSVSTVEGAQYF.

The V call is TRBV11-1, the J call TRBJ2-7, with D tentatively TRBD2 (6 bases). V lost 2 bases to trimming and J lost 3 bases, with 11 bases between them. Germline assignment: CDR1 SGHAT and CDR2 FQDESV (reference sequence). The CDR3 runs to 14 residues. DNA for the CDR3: TGTGCCAGCAGCTTACGGGGGAATCACTACGAGCAGTACTTC. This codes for CASSLRGNHYEQYF.

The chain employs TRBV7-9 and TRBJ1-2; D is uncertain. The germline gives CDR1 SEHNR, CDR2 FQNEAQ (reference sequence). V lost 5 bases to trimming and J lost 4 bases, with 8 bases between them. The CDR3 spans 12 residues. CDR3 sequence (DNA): TGTGCCAGCAGCACTTACAGCTATGGCTACACCTTC. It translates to CASSTYSYGYTF. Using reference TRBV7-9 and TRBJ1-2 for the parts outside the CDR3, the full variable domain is DTGVSQNPRHKITKRGQNVTFRCDPISEHNRLYWYRQTLGQGPEFLTYFQNEAQLEKSRLLSDRFSAERPKGSFSTLEIQRTEQGDSAMYLCASSTYSYGYTFGSGTRLTVV.

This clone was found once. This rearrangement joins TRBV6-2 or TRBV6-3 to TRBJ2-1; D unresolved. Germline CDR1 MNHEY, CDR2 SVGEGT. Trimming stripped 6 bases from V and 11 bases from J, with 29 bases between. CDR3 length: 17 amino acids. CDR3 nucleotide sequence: TGTGCCAGCAGCCACTCCCCCGTTCCGCCTTCATCCCTGAAGCAGTTCTTC. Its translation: CASSHSPVPPSSLKQFF.

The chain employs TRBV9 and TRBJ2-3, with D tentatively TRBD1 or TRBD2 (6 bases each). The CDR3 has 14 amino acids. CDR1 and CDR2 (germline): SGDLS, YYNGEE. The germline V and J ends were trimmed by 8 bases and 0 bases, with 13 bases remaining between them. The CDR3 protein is CASQEGGSTDTQYF. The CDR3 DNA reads TGTGCCAGTCAGGAAGGGGGGAGCACAGATACGCAGTATTTT.

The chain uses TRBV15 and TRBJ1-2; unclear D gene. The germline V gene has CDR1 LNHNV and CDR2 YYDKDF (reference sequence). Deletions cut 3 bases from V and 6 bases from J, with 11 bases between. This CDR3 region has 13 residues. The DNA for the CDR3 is TGTGCCACCAGCAGTCCTAAGCGGCATGGCTACACCTTC. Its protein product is CATSSPKRHGYTF.

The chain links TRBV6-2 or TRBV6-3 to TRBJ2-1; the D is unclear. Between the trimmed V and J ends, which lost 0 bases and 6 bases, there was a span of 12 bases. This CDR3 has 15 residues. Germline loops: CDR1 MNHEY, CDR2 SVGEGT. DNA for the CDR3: TGTGCCAGCAGTTACTCTAGTTCTTGGGGCAATGAGCAGTTCTTC. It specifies CASSYSSSWGNEQFF.

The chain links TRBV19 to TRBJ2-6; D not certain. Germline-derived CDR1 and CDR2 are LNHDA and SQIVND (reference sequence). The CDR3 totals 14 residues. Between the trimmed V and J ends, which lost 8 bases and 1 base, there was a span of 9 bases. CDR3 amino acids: CASGDPSGANVLTF. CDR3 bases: TGTGCCAGTGGGGATCCATCTGGGGCCAACGTCCTGACTTTC.

The CDR3 region has the DNA TGTGCCAGCTCACCACGAGGAGGGGCCGATGGCTACACCTTC. Its translation is CASSPRGGADGYTF. The gene calls are TRBV18 and TRBJ1-2; tentatively, D is TRBD1 (5 bases). V shed 1 base and J shed 6 bases, with 12 bases lying between them. The CDR3 has 14 amino acids. The V gene's germline CDR1 is KGHSH and CDR2 LQKENI.

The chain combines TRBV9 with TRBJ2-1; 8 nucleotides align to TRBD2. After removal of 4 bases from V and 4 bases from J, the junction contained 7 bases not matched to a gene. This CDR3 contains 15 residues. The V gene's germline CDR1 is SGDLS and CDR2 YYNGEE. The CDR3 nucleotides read TGTGCCAGCAGCCCATCCGGGACTAGTTACAATGAGCAGTTCTTC. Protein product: CASSPSGTSYNEQFF.

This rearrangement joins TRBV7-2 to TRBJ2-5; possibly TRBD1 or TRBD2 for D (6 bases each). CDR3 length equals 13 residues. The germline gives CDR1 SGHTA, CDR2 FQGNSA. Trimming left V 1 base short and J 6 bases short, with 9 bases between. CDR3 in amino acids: CASSLVGGQTQYF. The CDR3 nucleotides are TGTGCCAGCAGCTTAGTCGGGGGCCAGACCCAGTACTTC.

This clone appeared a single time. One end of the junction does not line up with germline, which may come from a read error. CDR3 sequence (DNA): TGTGCCACCAGGAGAGCGGGGAGCTCCTACAATGAGCAGTTCTTC. This gives the protein CATRRAGSSYNEQFF. The chain combines TRBV15 with TRBJ2-1; TRBD2 agrees at 7 bases. This CDR3 comprises 15 residues. Germline CDR1 and CDR2: LNHNV and YYDKDF (reference sequence).

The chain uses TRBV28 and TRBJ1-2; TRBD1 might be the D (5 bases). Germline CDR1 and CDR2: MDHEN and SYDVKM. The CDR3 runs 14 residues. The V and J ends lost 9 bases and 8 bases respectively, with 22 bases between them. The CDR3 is CASFPGLTGQGYTF. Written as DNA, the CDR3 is TGTGCCAGTTTTCCGGGGCTCACGGGGCAAGGCTACACCTTC.

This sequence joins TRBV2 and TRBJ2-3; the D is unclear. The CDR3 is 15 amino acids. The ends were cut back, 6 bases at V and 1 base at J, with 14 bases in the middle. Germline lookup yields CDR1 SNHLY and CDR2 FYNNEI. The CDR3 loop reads CASRAAGRGTDTQYF. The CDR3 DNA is TGTGCCAGCAGAGCCGCAGGCCGCGGCACAGATACGCAGTATTTT.

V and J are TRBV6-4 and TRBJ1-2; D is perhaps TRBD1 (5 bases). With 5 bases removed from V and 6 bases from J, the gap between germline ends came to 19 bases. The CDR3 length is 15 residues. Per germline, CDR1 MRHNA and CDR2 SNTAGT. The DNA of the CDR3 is TGTGCCAGCAGTAGTAGGGGAGGGCTACAACATGGCTACACCTTC. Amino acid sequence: CASSSRGGLQHGYTF.

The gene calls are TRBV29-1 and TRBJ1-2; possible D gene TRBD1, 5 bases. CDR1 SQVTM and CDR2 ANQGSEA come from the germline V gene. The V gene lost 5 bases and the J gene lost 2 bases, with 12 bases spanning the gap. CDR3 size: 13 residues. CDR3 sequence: CSVLVPGNYGYTF. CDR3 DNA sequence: TGCAGCGTTCTCGTCCCAGGGAACTATGGCTACACCTTC.

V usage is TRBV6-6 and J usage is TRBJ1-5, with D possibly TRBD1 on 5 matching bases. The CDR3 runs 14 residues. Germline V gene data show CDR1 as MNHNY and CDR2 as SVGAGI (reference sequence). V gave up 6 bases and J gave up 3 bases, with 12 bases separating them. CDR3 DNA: TGTGCCAGCAGCATACAAGGGGACAATCAGCCCCAGCATTTT. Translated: CASSIQGDNQPQHF.

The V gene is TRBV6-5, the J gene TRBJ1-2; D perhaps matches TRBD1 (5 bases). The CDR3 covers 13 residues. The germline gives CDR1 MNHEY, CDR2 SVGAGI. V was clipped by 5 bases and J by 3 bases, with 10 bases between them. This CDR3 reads CASSPGHDYGYTF. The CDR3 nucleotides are TGTGCCAGCAGTCCCGGACATGACTATGGCTACACCTTC.

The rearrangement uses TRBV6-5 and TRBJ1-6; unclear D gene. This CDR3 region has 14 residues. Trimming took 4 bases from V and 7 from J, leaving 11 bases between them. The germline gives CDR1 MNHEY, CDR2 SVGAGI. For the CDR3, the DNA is TGTGCCAGCAGTTCTCCCGGGAAAAATTCACCCCTCCACTTT. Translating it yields CASSSPGKNSPLHF.

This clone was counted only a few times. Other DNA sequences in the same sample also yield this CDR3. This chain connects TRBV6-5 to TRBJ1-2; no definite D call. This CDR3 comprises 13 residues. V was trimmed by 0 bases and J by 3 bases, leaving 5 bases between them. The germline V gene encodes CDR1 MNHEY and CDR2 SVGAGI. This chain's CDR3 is CASSYSPDYGYTF. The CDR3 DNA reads TGTGCCAGCAGTTACTCGCCGGACTATGGCTACACCTTC.